The sequence of this TCR beta chain was determined in a study of T cells in Graves' hyperthyroidism and ophthalmopathy. This clonotype was counted many times. The CDR3 regions of TCR beta were amplified from RNA transcripts. The HTBI primer set drove a first-round RT-PCR of the TCR CDR3. TCRdb reanalysed the multiplex PCR reads using MiXCR and keeps one entry per CDR3 protein. This sample carries under 350,000 distinct CDR3 sequences, over 15% of them seen once, and the ten largest clones take around 50%. V gave up 4 bases and J gave up 6 bases, with 19 bases separating them. The CDR3 consists of 15 residues. The germline V gene has CDR1 SGHRS and CDR2 YFSETQ.

This rearrangement joins TRBV5-1 to TRBJ1-2; D possibly corresponds to TRBD1 (5 bases). The sequenced sample was blood. This TCR was sampled from a woman between 50 and 59 years old with Graves' hyperthyroidism. The CDR3 DNA sequence: TGCGCCAGCAGCCCGTATGGCAATGGGGCAGATGGCTACACCTTC. It codes for CASSPYGNGADGYTF.